This TCR beta chain was identified during a study of T cell responses to AZD1222 COVID-19 vaccine. Generated by immunoSEQ multiplex PCR, the TCRdb table keeps only in-frame clones and is missing some. Seen here are over 45,000 clones, around 87% observed once, and the top ten hold 16%. Study-wide results and limits: Donors skewed white British and female; clonal diversity was possibly underestimated. Spike-spanning, vaccine-associated CD4 TCRs were dominant at 160-218 and 743-854. Spike-specific TCRs gained breadth and depth after people received two AZD1222 doses.

On this clone itself: Its antigen is not known.

This CDR3 spans 13 amino acids. Germline V gene lookup returns CDR1 MNHEY and CDR2 SVGAGI. V was trimmed by 6 bases and J by 3 bases, leaving 10 bases between them. Sequenced here: peripheral blood, sampled on day 0 of AZD1222 vaccination. The TCR comes from an adult in good health. The rearrangement links TRBV6-5 to TRBJ2-3, with D possibly TRBD1 on 5 matching bases. CDR3: CASRRTQTDTQYF. DNA of the CDR3: TGTGCCAGCAGGAGGACACAGACAGATACGCAGTATTTT.